This T cell receptor (beta chain) was sequenced for a study of post-analysis software for immune sequencing data. Study results and caveats: Controls showed lower frequencies than patients for 5 or 6 TRBV segments, and TRBV5-6, TRBV5-1 and TRBV20-1 were among these. Batch-mates among the samples co-clustered strongly by F measure.

The CDR3 is made up of 11 amino acids. V lost 10 bases to trimming and J lost 3 bases, with 8 bases between them. Worth noting for this clonotype: Its antigen is as yet unknown. It may be a read error: a sequence one base away is much more abundant.

The TCR beta cDNA libraries carried unique molecular identifiers. T cells, about 0.9 to 11 million of them, yielded some 500,000 cDNA molecules. TCRdb re-called the PCR reads through MiXCR, storing one row per CDR3 protein. The table has under 200,000 distinct CDR3 sequences, 29% seen once; the top ten hold roughly 3.5%. The sequenced material came from blood. This TCR derives from a girl aged 2-17 years with multiple sclerosis. The chain links TRBV12-3 or TRBV12-4 to TRBJ2-3, with D perhaps matching TRBD1 (6 bases). CDR3 nucleotide sequence: TGTGCCAACAGGGTAACAGATACGCAGTATTTT. Encoded protein: CANRVTDTQYF.